This T cell receptor (beta chain) was sequenced for a study of T cell responses to AZD1222 COVID-19 vaccine. Whole-study findings and limits: Within unmutated variant regions lay the reported targets of nearly half of spike-specific TCRs.

The protocol was immunoSEQ multiplex PCR, while the TCRdb copy is restricted to in-frame clones and leaves out a portion. The sample has some 80,000 clones; around 89% are singletons. The CDR3 has 14 residues. The ends were cut back, 4 bases at V and 2 bases at J, with 9 bases in the middle. Germline values: CDR1 SNHLY, CDR2 FYNNEI. Points on this clone: Its antigen is not identified.

The sequencing here drew on peripheral blood, taken 28 days after the second dose of the MenACWY control vaccine. The sequence was obtained from an adult who received the MenACWY meningococcal vaccine as a control. The chain is built from TRBV2 and TRBJ1-5, with D perhaps matching TRBD1 (5 bases). CDR3 in amino acids: CASSGMGGNQPQHF. CDR3 nucleotides: TGTGCCAGCAGTGGTATGGGGGGCAATCAGCCCCAGCATTTT.